The rows below give T cell receptor beta chains drawn from one sample of a study of T-cell reconstitution after alpha-beta-depleted transplantation in children. In TCRdb, the PCR reads were re-called with MiXCR into one record per CDR3 protein. Of 450,000 to 700,000 distinct CDR3 sequences listed, more than 20% are singletons. The specimen comprised PBMCs, sampled before TCRalphabeta/CD19-depleted stem cell transplant. Every receptor here comes from a boy less than two years old with Wiskott-Aldrich syndrome, due to receive a stem cell transplant. Each CDR3 is given with its conserved first and last residue. The order of the fields is V gene, J gene, CDR3 protein.

v_call: TRBV14
j_call: TRBJ2-7
cdr3_aa: CASSQVGSTYEQYF

v_call: TRBV10-3
j_call: TRBJ2-1
cdr3_aa: CAITTDGYNEQFF

v_call: TRBV20-1
j_call: TRBJ2-7
cdr3_aa: CSALAGDPYEQYF

v_call: TRBV7-8
j_call: TRBJ1-3
cdr3_aa: CASSLGGRRAGNTIYF

v_call: TRBV5-1
j_call: TRBJ2-7
cdr3_aa: CASSYPTQKGSYEQYF

v_call: TRBV12-3/TRBV12-4
j_call: TRBJ2-3
cdr3_aa: CASSYGTPTDTQYF

v_call: TRBV24-1
j_call: TRBJ1-1
cdr3_aa: CATSDPGRVTFF

v_call: TRBV6-1
j_call: TRBJ1-1
cdr3_aa: CASFRDGWGTEAFF

v_call: TRBV5-1
j_call: TRBJ2-5
cdr3_aa: CASSPGPGAETQYF

v_call: TRBV27
j_call: TRBJ1-2
cdr3_aa: CASSLRGAGRYGYTF

v_call: TRBV2
j_call: TRBJ1-2
cdr3_aa: CARTANYGYTF

v_call: TRBV20-1
j_call: TRBJ2-4
cdr3_aa: CSARDLLAGENIQYF

v_call: TRBV4-1
j_call: TRBJ2-3
cdr3_aa: CASSQTGTGATDTQYF

v_call: TRBV4-1
j_call: TRBJ2-7
cdr3_aa: CASSQGQGIYEQYF

v_call: TRBV29-1
j_call: TRBJ2-2
cdr3_aa: CSAGRNTGELFF

v_call: TRBV28
j_call: TRBJ2-7
cdr3_aa: CASSFLRQGAGEQYF

v_call: TRBV12-3/TRBV12-4
j_call: TRBJ2-7
cdr3_aa: CASSSREGKGLEQYF

v_call: TRBV5-1
j_call: TRBJ2-1
cdr3_aa: CASSLWGLAGVGAPPPEQFF

v_call: TRBV28
j_call: TRBJ2-1
cdr3_aa: CASSTVGGSPYNEQFF

v_call: TRBV10-3
j_call: TRBJ1-5
cdr3_aa: CAISGTGGLSNQPQHF

v_call: TRBV29-1
j_call: TRBJ2-1
cdr3_aa: CSVDGRLAGAVYEQFF

v_call: TRBV20-1
j_call: TRBJ2-1
cdr3_aa: CSARGGSGWSSYNEQFF

v_call: TRBV3-1
j_call: TRBJ2-2
cdr3_aa: CASSRGLAGGPTGELFF

v_call: TRBV20-1
j_call: TRBJ2-1
cdr3_aa: CSASRRFAGAHNEQFF

v_call: TRBV29-1
j_call: TRBJ2-7
cdr3_aa: CSARGGKNEQYF

v_call: TRBV6-4
j_call: TRBJ1-2
cdr3_aa: CASSLIITDRGGYGYTF

v_call: TRBV20-1
j_call: TRBJ1-5
cdr3_aa: CSARSPSGQRYSNQPQHF

v_call: TRBV5-1
j_call: TRBJ2-7
cdr3_aa: CASSLDGSGYEQYF

v_call: TRBV5-1
j_call: TRBJ2-1
cdr3_aa: CASSLQRAIYNEQFF

v_call: TRBV7-2
j_call: TRBJ1-6
cdr3_aa: CASSLVGTGSPLHF

v_call: TRBV29-1
j_call: TRBJ2-1
cdr3_aa: CSVGAESNEQFF

v_call: TRBV20-1
j_call: TRBJ2-4
cdr3_aa: CSATKGSGIQYF

v_call: TRBV28
j_call: TRBJ1-4
cdr3_aa: CATRHNDRGNEKLFF

v_call: TRBV10-3
j_call: TRBJ2-2
cdr3_aa: CAIRDRQSIGELFF

v_call: TRBV15
j_call: TRBJ2-1
cdr3_aa: CATSRDLMVGRQVYNEQFF

v_call: TRBV20-1
j_call: TRBJ2-7
cdr3_aa: CSARESLAGTYEQYF

v_call: TRBV20-1
j_call: TRBJ1-6
cdr3_aa: CSARRGAEYNSPLHF

v_call: TRBV27
j_call: TRBJ2-1
cdr3_aa: CASSLLTGLYNEQFF

v_call: TRBV15
j_call: TRBJ2-7
cdr3_aa: CATSKAREYEQYF

v_call: TRBV11-1
j_call: TRBJ2-6
cdr3_aa: CASSLAISTSGRAQGSGANVLTF

v_call: TRBV20-1
j_call: TRBJ2-1
cdr3_aa: CSARHGLAGYYNEQFF

v_call: TRBV12-3/TRBV12-4
j_call: TRBJ2-5
cdr3_aa: CASSQGVQRSQETQYF

v_call: TRBV18
j_call: TRBJ2-1
cdr3_aa: CASSPRTSDGGEQFF

v_call: TRBV10-3
j_call: TRBJ2-1
cdr3_aa: CAIALAGGDEQFF

v_call: TRBV28
j_call: TRBJ2-7
cdr3_aa: CASSVGGQGAYEQYF

v_call: TRBV4-2
j_call: TRBJ2-7
cdr3_aa: CASSPRGDRNSLEQYF

v_call: TRBV29-1
j_call: TRBJ2-3
cdr3_aa: CSVKLAGGPTDTQYF

v_call: TRBV5-5
j_call: TRBJ2-1
cdr3_aa: CASSYPYPGNEQFF

v_call: TRBV6-2/TRBV6-3
j_call: TRBJ1-1
cdr3_aa: CAARLNTQNTEAFF

v_call: TRBV5-1
j_call: TRBJ2-7
cdr3_aa: CASSSGLAGESSYEQYF

v_call: TRBV10-3
j_call: TRBJ2-1
cdr3_aa: CAISEGLAPYNEQFF

v_call: TRBV20-1
j_call: TRBJ2-1
cdr3_aa: CSAHGDRVLGYNEQFF

v_call: TRBV7-6
j_call: TRBJ2-1
cdr3_aa: CASSLGRLAVAYNEQFF

v_call: TRBV5-1
j_call: TRBJ2-7
cdr3_aa: CASSLGRTGGHEQYF

v_call: TRBV12-3/TRBV12-4
j_call: TRBJ2-3
cdr3_aa: CASSLQGATDTQYF

v_call: TRBV5-1
j_call: TRBJ2-1
cdr3_aa: CASSMTVNEQFF

v_call: TRBV18
j_call: TRBJ1-2
cdr3_aa: CASSSTGGNGYTF

v_call: TRBV6-5
j_call: TRBJ2-2
cdr3_aa: CASSLGIGLTGELFF

v_call: TRBV12-5
j_call: TRBJ2-1
cdr3_aa: CAIAGEDNEQFF